This passage covers 15 T cell receptor beta chains from one sample sequenced in a study of blood T cells in healthy people across ages. Using a J-beta primer mix together with a sample-barcoded 5' primer, a second PCR was run for about 7 to 12 cycles. TCRdb reanalysed the 5' RACE reads using MiXCR and keeps one entry per CDR3 protein. Counted here are about 1,600,000 distinct CDR3 sequences, roughly 45% occurring once; the ten biggest clones make up 6.5% to 10%. Sequenced material: blood. These receptors were collected from a woman aged 18-29 years in good health.

The chain has TRBV11-2 and TRBJ1-1; D call uncertain. The germline V and J ends were trimmed by 2 bases and 5 bases, with 15 bases remaining between them. Germline CDR1 is SGHAT and CDR2 is FQNNGV. CDR3 length: 15 residues. The CDR3 sequence is CASSLTPVPKTEAFF. CDR3 nucleotide sequence: TGTGCCAGCAGCTTAACCCCCGTACCGAAAACTGAAGCTTTCTTT.

This sequence joins TRBV12-3 or TRBV12-4 and TRBJ2-2, with D uncertain. CDR3 length: 13 amino acids. The germline V and J ends were trimmed by 2 bases and 3 bases, with 4 bases remaining between them. CDR3 nucleotide sequence: TGTGCCAGCAGTTTACTACACACCGGGGAGCTGTTTTTT. Encoded protein: CASSLLHTGELFF.

This chain connects TRBV28 to TRBJ2-1; D gene unclear. The germline V and J ends were trimmed by 4 bases and 12 bases, with 16 bases remaining between them. The germline CDR1 and CDR2 sequences are MDHEN and SYDVKM. The CDR3 is made up of 13 amino acids. CDR3 bases: TGTGCCAGCAGTTCCCCCCTACCGCACCCGCAGTTCTTC. It encodes CASSSPLPHPQFF.

V usage is TRBV12-3 or TRBV12-4 and J usage is TRBJ2-5, with 13 bases lining up with TRBD2. The CDR3 runs 17 residues. V lost 5 bases to trimming and J lost 5 bases; unmatched junction nucleotides: 11. CDR3 bases: TGTGCCAGCAGTACGGAGACTAGCGGGAGGAAAACGGAGACCCAGTACTTC. Translating gives CASSTETSGRKTETQYF.

This clonotype was seen more than once but under ten times. The chain recombines TRBV5-6 with TRBJ1-1; D gene ambiguous. Germline CDR1 and CDR2: SGHDT and YYEEEE. V was shortened by 5 bases and J by 0 bases, with 8 bases between the two germline ends. The length of the CDR3 is 13 residues. The CDR3: CASRIFLNTEAFF. The DNA of the CDR3 is TGTGCCAGCAGAATCTTCTTGAACACTGAAGCTTTCTTT.

Only one count was recorded for this clonotype. V and J are TRBV18 and TRBJ2-7, with no clear D. Matching the DNA end better, TRBJ2-5 makes the J call doubtful. The V gene's germline CDR1 is KGHSH and CDR2 LQKENI. The CDR3 runs to 13 residues. CDR3 protein: CASSPNQVETQYF. The CDR3 DNA sequence: TGTGCCAGCTCACCAAACCAGGTAGAGACCCAGTACTTC.

The J gene is TRBJ2-3, the V gene TRBV29-1, with D possibly TRBD1 on 6 matching bases. Germline loops: CDR1 SQVTM, CDR2 ANQGSEA. The CDR3 has 13 amino acids. The ends were cut back, 6 bases at V and 1 base at J, with 11 bases in the middle. CDR3 sequence reads: CSVKGVGTDTQYF. The CDR3 DNA reads TGCAGCGTAAAGGGGGTCGGCACAGATACGCAGTATTTT.

V and J are TRBV7-9 and TRBJ2-1, with D maybe TRBD1 (6 bases). This CDR3 contains 14 residues. V lost 0 bases, J lost 3 bases, and 6 bases lay in between. Looked up from germline, CDR1 is SEHNR and CDR2 is FQNEAQ (reference sequence). CDR3 DNA: TGTGCCAGCAGCTTAGCACAGGGCTACAATGAGCAGTTCTTC. It translates to CASSLAQGYNEQFF.

The sample holds a few counts of this clonotype. This chain links TRBV9 with TRBJ2-1; D is possibly TRBD2 (5 bases). CDR1 and CDR2 from the germline V gene are SGDLS and YYNGEE. This CDR3 has 16 amino acids. V shed 0 bases and J shed 7 bases, with 17 bases lying between them. Here the CDR3 DNA reads TGTGCCAGCAGCGTAGGACCTGGAGGTGGATCAAATGAGCAGTTCTTC. Translating it yields CASSVGPGGGSNEQFF.

In DNA, the CDR3 is TGTGCCATCAGTGAGTCGGGCAGTTATCAGCCCCAGCATTTT. Its protein product is CAISESGSYQPQHF. V is TRBV10-3 and J is TRBJ1-5; D remains unclear. Trimming shortened V by 0 bases and J by 5 bases, and 8 bases separated the two germline ends. Germline CDR1 ENHRY, CDR2 SYGVKD. This CDR3 comprises 14 residues.

In its sample, this clonotype was seen a few times. The V call is TRBV2, the J call TRBJ2-5; TRBD1 matches at 9 bases. The CDR3 sequence is 14 residues long. The V gene end was trimmed by 7 bases and the J gene end by 2 bases; junction bases not matched to a gene: 5. Germline CDR1 and CDR2: SNHLY and FYNNEI. CDR3 coding DNA: TGTGCCAGCAAGGTTGGGACAGGGCAAGAGACCCAGTACTTC. It encodes CASKVGTGQETQYF.

This clonotype was observed a few times. The chain has TRBV5-5 and TRBJ1-6, with a tentative D call TRBD1 (5 bases). The CDR3 runs 14 residues. Germline CDR1 is SGHKS and CDR2 is YYEKEE (reference sequence). The V and J ends lost 0 bases and 9 bases respectively, with 10 bases between them. This chain's CDR3 is CASSLGDRGSPLHF. CDR3 DNA sequence: TGTGCCAGCAGCTTGGGGGACCGCGGTTCACCCCTCCACTTT. The full variable domain, with the rest looked up from reference TRBV5-5 and TRBJ1-6, is DAGVTQSPTHLIKTRGQQVTLRCSPISGHKSVSWYQQVLGQGPQFIFQYYEKEERGRGNFPDRFSARQFPNYSSELNVNALLLGDSALYLCASSLGDRGSPLHFGNGTRLTVT.

The chain carries TRBV5-1 and TRBJ2-7; D remains unclear. Germline values: CDR1 SGHRS, CDR2 YFSETQ. V dropped 6 bases and J dropped 4 bases, with 8 bases sitting between them. The CDR3 sequence is 11 residues long. This CDR3 is CASKSVYEQYF. The CDR3, as DNA: TGCGCCAGCAAGTCTGTTTACGAGCAGTACTTC.

The CDR3 loop is CASSYSWGYSNQPQHF. The CDR3 DNA is TGTGCCAGCAGTTACTCTTGGGGGTATAGCAATCAGCCCCAGCATTTT. The chain employs TRBV6-2 or TRBV6-3 and TRBJ1-5; D perhaps matches TRBD1 (5 bases). From germline, CDR1 is MNHEY and CDR2 SVGEGT. The CDR3 is made up of 16 amino acids. With 0 bases removed from V and 0 bases from J, the gap between germline ends came to 9 bases.

The V and J genes are TRBV3-1 and TRBJ2-7; D remains ambiguous. The DNA end lines up better with TRBJ2-5; the J call may be wrong. The CDR3 runs to 16 residues. CDR1 is LGHDT, CDR2 YNNKEL, per germline (reference sequence). This CDR3 is CASSQNLPALQETQYF. CDR3 nucleotide sequence: TGTGCCAGCAGCCAAAACCTCCCAGCGCTTCAAGAGACCCAGTACTTC.